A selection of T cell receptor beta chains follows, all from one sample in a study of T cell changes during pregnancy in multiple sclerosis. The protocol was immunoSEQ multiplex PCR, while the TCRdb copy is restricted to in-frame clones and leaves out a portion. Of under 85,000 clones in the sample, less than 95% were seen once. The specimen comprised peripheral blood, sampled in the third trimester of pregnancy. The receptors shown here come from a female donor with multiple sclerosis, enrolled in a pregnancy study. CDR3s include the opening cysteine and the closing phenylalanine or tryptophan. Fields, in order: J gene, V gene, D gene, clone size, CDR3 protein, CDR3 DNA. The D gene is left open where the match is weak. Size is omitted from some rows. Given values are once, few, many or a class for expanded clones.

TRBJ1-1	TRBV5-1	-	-	CASSLTGSRGTEAFF	TGCGCCAGCAGCTTGACAGGGTCGAGGGGCACTGAAGCTTTCTTT
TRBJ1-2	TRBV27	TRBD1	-	CASSFNYRGGEVGYGYTF	TGTGCCAGCAGTTTTAACTACAGGGGCGGAGAGGTGGGCTATGGCTACACCTTC
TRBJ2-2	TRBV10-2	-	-	CASSEYRNTGELFF	TGCGCCAGCAGTGAGTATCGGAACACCGGGGAGCTGTTTTTT
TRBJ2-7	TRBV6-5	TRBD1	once	CASSATGELGEQYF	TGTGCCAGCAGCGCGACAGGGGAACTGGGCGAGCAGTACTTC
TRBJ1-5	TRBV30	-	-	CAWSVAHQPQHF	TGTGCCTGGAGTGTAGCTCATCAGCCCCAGCATTTT
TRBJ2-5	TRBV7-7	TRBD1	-	CASSLGGGSTEETQYF	TGTGCCAGCAGCTTAGGAGGGGGCTCTACGGAGGAGACCCAGTACTTC
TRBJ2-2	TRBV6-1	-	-	CASRGGGDHTGELFF	TGTGCCAGCAGGGGGGGAGGCGACCATACCGGGGAGCTGTTTTTT
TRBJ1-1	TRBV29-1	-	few	CSVVSPILGNTEAFF	TGCAGCGTTGTGTCCCCAATCCTCGGGAACACTGAAGCTTTCTTT
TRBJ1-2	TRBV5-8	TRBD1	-	CASSLDGQENYGYTF	TGTGCCAGCAGCTTGGACGGACAGGAGAACTATGGCTACACCTTC
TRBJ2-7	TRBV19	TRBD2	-	CASSEIGTSGGSQYF	TGTGCCAGTAGTGAGATTGGGACTAGCGGGGGGTCGCAGTACTTC
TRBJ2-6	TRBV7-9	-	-	CASSLEQGSGANVLTF	TGTGCCAGCAGCTTAGAACAGGGTTCTGGGGCCAACGTCCTGACTTTC
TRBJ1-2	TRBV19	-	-	CASSMGQAYYGYTF	TGTGCCAGTAGTATGGGCCAGGCCTACTATGGCTACACCTTC
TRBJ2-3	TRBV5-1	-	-	CASSFEQGGDTQYF	TGCGCCAGCAGCTTCGAGCAGGGTGGAGATACGCAGTATTTT
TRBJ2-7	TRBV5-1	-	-	CASSFEGGEQYF	TGCGCCAGCAGCTTCGAAGGCGGCGAGCAGTACTTC
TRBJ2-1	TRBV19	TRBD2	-	CASSMTSGSYNEQFF	TGTGCCAGTAGTATGACTAGCGGCTCCTACAATGAGCAGTTCTTC
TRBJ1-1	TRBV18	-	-	CASSPPVTGSYTEAFF	TGTGCCAGCTCACCACCGGTTACCGGGAGCTACACTGAAGCTTTCTTT
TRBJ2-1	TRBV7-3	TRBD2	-	CASSPGGAENEQFF	TGTGCCAGCAGCCCCGGGGGGGCCGAAAATGAGCAGTTCTTC
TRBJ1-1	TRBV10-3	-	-	CATCSGVNTEAFF	TGTGCCACTTGTTCTGGAGTGAACACTGAAGCTTTCTTT
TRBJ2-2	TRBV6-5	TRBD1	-	CACRQGAGTGELFF	TGTGCCTGTAGACAGGGGGCGGGCACCGGGGAGCTGTTTTTT
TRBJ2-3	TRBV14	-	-	CASLGREADTQYF	TGTGCCAGCCTTGGCAGGGAGGCAGATACGCAGTATTTT
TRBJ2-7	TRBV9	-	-	CASSVGADSYEQYF	TGTGCCAGCAGCGTAGGGGCCGACTCCTACGAGCAGTACTTC
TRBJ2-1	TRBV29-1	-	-	CSVEGTDVYNEQFF	TGCAGCGTTGAAGGGACAGATGTATACAATGAGCAGTTCTTC
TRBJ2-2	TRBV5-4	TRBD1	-	CASSWGQGITTGELFF	TGTGCCAGCAGCTGGGGACAGGGGATAACCACCGGGGAGCTGTTTTTT
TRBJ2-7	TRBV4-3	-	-	CASSQGDRRYEQYF	TGCGCCAGCAGCCAAGGCGACAGAAGATACGAGCAGTACTTC
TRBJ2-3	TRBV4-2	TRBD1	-	CASSPRDRVSQGTQYF	TGTGCCAGCAGCCCCCGGGACAGGGTTTCTCAGGGTACGCAGTATTTT
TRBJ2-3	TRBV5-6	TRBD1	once	CASSLKFRGPRDTQYF	TGTGCCAGCAGCTTGAAGTTCAGGGGGCCCCGTGATACGCAGTATTTT
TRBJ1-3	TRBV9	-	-	CASGASGGEFHSEAGNTIYF	TGTGCCAGCGGGGCAAGCGGCGGGGAATTTCACAGTGAAGCTGGAAACACCATATATTTT
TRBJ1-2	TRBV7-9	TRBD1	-	CASSQDRRGGYTF	TGTGCCAGCAGCCAGGACAGGAGGGGTGGCTACACCTTC
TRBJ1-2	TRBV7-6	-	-	CASSPGEGINYGYTF	TGTGCCAGCAGCCCAGGAGAGGGAATCAACTATGGCTACACCTTC
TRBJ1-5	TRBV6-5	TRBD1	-	CASSWDRDQPQHF	TGTGCCAGCAGTTGGGACAGGGATCAGCCCCAGCATTTT
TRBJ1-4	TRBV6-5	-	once	CASRKTSANEKLFF	TGTGCCAGCAGGAAGACGAGCGCTAATGAAAAACTGTTTTTT
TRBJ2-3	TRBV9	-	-	CASSVGLNRETDTQYF	TGTGCCAGCAGCGTCGGGCTTAACAGGGAAACAGATACGCAGTATTTT
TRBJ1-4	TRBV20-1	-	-	CSAHSGEKLFF	TGCAGTGCACACAGTGGCGAAAAACTGTTTTTT
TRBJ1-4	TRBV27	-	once	CASSFGRAEELFF	TGTGCCAGCAGTTTCGGGAGGGCCGAAGAACTGTTTTTT
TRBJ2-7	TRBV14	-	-	CASSHAWTGRGTYEQYF	TGTGCCAGCAGCCACGCCTGGACAGGGAGGGGTACCTACGAGCAGTACTTC
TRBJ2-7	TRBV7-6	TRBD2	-	CASSLVAGGGNEQYF	TGTGCCAGCAGCTTAGTAGCGGGGGGAGGTAACGAGCAGTACTTC
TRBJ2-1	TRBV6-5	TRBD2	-	CASSQGTSGFNEQFF	TGTGCCAGCAGTCAGGGGACTAGCGGCTTCAATGAGCAGTTCTTC
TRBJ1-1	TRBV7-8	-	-	CASSLVPGDIYEAFF	TGTGCCAGCAGCTTAGTACCAGGGGACATTTATGAAGCTTTCTTT
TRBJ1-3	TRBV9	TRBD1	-	CASSVGAGTARGTIYF	TGTGCCAGCAGCGTAGGGGCAGGGACAGCAAGGGGCACCATATATTTT
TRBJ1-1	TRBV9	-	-	CASSPGTNTEAFF	TGTGCCAGCAGCCCCGGGACTAACACTGAAGCTTTCTTT
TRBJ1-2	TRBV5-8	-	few	CASTLQGSYTF	TGTGCCAGCACCTTGCAGGGTTCCTACACCTTC
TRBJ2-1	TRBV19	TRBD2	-	CASSMGGGAHYEQFF	TGTGCCAGTAGTATGGGCGGGGGGGCCCACTACGAGCAGTTCTTC
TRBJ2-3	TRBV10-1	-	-	CASSEFGAEGDTQYF	TGCGCCAGCAGTGAGTTTGGGGCGGAGGGGGATACGCAGTATTTT
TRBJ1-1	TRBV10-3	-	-	CAIRMGGNTEAFF	TGTGCCATCAGAATGGGGGGGAACACTGAAGCTTTCTTT
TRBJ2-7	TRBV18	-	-	CASSPLSGSSVIHEQYF	TGTGCCAGCTCCCCCCTCTCGGGGTCTTCGGTCATCCACGAGCAGTACTTC
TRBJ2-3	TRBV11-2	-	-	CASSFLARRTDTQYF	TGTGCCAGCTCCTTTCTAGCGAGACGCACAGATACGCAGTATTTT
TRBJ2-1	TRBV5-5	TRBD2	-	CASSQLAGLSYNEQFF	TGTGCCAGCAGCCAGCTAGCGGGACTCTCCTACAATGAGCAGTTCTTC
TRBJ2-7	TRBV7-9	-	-	CASSPESWEQYF	TGTGCCAGCAGCCCAGAATCGTGGGAGCAGTACTTC
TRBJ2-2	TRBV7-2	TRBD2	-	CASSYRGLAGGTNTGELFF	TGTGCCAGCAGCTACCGGGGACTAGCGGGGGGGACGAACACCGGGGAGCTGTTTTTT
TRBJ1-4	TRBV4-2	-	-	CASSQFGGEKLFF	TGTGCCAGCAGCCAGTTCGGAGGGGAAAAACTGTTTTTT
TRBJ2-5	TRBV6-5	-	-	CATLRLETQYF	TGTGCCACCCTCAGGCTTGAGACCCAGTACTTC
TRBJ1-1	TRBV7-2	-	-	CASSIQSTEAFF	TGTGCCAGCAGCATACAGTCGACTGAAGCTTTCTTT
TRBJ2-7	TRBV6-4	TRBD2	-	CASSPTSGSPYEQYF	TGTGCCAGCAGTCCGACTAGCGGGAGCCCCTACGAGCAGTACTTC
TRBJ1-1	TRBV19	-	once	CAVHGSGYTEAFF	TGTGCCGTCCACGGGAGTGGGTACACTGAAGCTTTCTTT
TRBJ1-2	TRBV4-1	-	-	CASSQGWDTGLFGYTF	TGCGCCAGCAGCCAAGGATGGGACACCGGGCTTTTTGGCTACACCTTC
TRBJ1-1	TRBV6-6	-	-	CASSPKASEAFF	TGTGCCAGCAGCCCAAAGGCTAGTGAAGCTTTCTTT
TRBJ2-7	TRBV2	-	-	CASTSGHEQYF	TGTGCCAGCACCTCAGGGCACGAGCAGTACTTC
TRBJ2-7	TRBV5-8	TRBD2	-	CASSVTSGGLPINEQYF	TGTGCCAGCAGCGTCACTAGCGGGGGACTCCCAATCAACGAGCAGTACTTC